This is a list of T cell receptor beta chains from one sample in a study of cytomegalovirus exposure and HLA in healthy donors. Assay used: immunoSEQ multiplex PCR; TCRdb lists only in-frame clones, some missing. The table lists 110,000 to 150,000 clones. The sample consisted of PBMCs. All receptors come from a male donor in good health and CMV-seronegative. The CDR3 runs from the conserved cysteine through the conserved F or W. D genes are given only for firm matches.

cdr3_aa	cdr3_nt	d_call	cdr3_length	v_call	j_call
CAWSVFGRGHSGYTF	TGTGCCTGGAGTGTATTCGGCAGGGGGCATTCTGGCTACACCTTC	TRBD1	15	TRBV30	TRBJ1-2
CSARSVDTQYF	TGCAGTGCTAGATCTGTGGATACGCAGTATTTT	.	11	TRBV20-1	TRBJ2-3
CASSLGLVGHEQFF	TGTGCCAGCAGTTTAGGACTAGTGGGCCATGAGCAGTTCTTC	TRBD2	14	TRBV28	TRBJ2-1
CAWSDVTRAFF	TGTGCCTGGAGTGACGTCACCCGGGCTTTCTTT	.	11	TRBV30	TRBJ1-1
CASSLQGYEQYF	TGTGCCAGCAGTTTACAGGGATACGAGCAGTACTTC	.	12	TRBV6-5	TRBJ2-7
CASSYRGEGGYTF	TGTGCCAGCAGTTATCGGGGAGAGGGCGGCTACACCTTC	.	13	TRBV6-6	TRBJ1-2
CASRGQGPDTEAFF	TGTGCCAGCAGGGGACAGGGGCCGGACACTGAAGCTTTCTTT	TRBD1	14	TRBV7-9	TRBJ1-1
CASSPNRDVKFF	TGTGCCAGCAGTCCGAACAGGGACGTGAAGTTCTTC	.	12	TRBV6-5	TRBJ2-1
CASHSDREQGPQHF	TGTGCCAGCCATAGCGACAGGGAGCAGGGGCCCCAGCATTTT	TRBD1	14	TRBV6-5	TRBJ1-5
CASSYQGSMETQYF	TGTGCCAGCAGTTATCAGGGGAGTATGGAGACCCAGTACTTC	.	14	TRBV7-9	TRBJ2-5
CASSLWATSGGITYEQYF	TGCGCCAGCAGCTTGTGGGCGACTAGCGGGGGGATAACCTACGAGCAGTACTTC	TRBD2	18	TRBV5-1	TRBJ2-7
CASGQFGDFGYTF	TGTGCCAGCGGTCAATTTGGGGACTTTGGCTACACCTTC	.	13	TRBV27	TRBJ1-2
CASRLLWTGSNQPQHF	TGTGCCAGTAGACTTCTATGGACGGGGAGCAATCAGCCCCAGCATTTT	.	16	TRBV19	TRBJ1-5
CASSLSYSYNSPLHF	TGTGCCAGCAGTTTATCTTACTCCTATAATTCACCCCTCCACTTT	.	15	TRBV27	TRBJ1-6
CASSYDRMNTEAFF	TGTGCCAGCAGCTACGACAGGATGAACACTGAAGCTTTCTTT	.	14	TRBV7-9	TRBJ1-1
CASSEMREGAFF	TGTGCCAGCAGTGAAATGAGGGAGGGAGCTTTCTTT	.	12	TRBV6-1	TRBJ1-1
CASSEIPRGELFF	TGTGCCAGCAGTGAAATCCCCAGGGGGGAGCTGTTTTTT	.	13	TRBV6-1	TRBJ2-2
CASKPGGGASGYTF	TGTGCCAGCAAACCCGGGGGGGGCGCGAGTGGCTACACCTTC	.	14	TRBV6-5	TRBJ1-2
CASSLIRTGQRNSPLHF	TGTGCCAGCAGTTTAATTCGTACAGGACAAAGGAATTCACCCCTCCACTTT	.	17	TRBV28	TRBJ1-6
CASSLGDSRGQYF	TGTGCCAGCAGCTTAGGGGACAGTCGGGGGCAGTACTTC	TRBD1	13	TRBV7-9	TRBJ2-7
CASSQFRDMRVNEQFF	TGCGCCAGCAGTCAATTCCGGGACATGAGGGTCAATGAGCAGTTCTTC	.	16	TRBV23-1	TRBJ2-1
CASGQITYNEQFF	TGTGCTAGTGGGCAGATAACATACAATGAGCAGTTCTTC	.	13	TRBV6-1	TRBJ2-1
CAWSPPGGYQPQHF	TGTGCCTGGAGTCCGCCAGGGGGCTACCAGCCCCAGCATTTT	TRBD1	14	TRBV30	TRBJ1-5
CASSYRRGSSYEQHF	TGTGCCAGTAGTTATCGACGGGGGAGCTCCTACGAGCAGCACTTC	.	15	TRBV19	TRBJ2-7
CASSPLSPDRWGDYGYTF	TGTGCCAGCTCACCCCTATCTCCGGACAGATGGGGTGACTATGGCTACACCTTC	.	18	TRBV18	TRBJ1-2
CASSPYRPGSGDEQYF	TGTGCCAGCAGTCCATATAGGCCAGGGAGCGGGGACGAGCAGTACTTC	TRBD2	16	TRBV27	TRBJ2-7
CASRPRQLFTLHF	TGTGCCAGCAGGCCTCGACAATTATTCACCCTCCACTTT	.	13	TRBV6-5	TRBJ1-6
CASSPTGLAHEQYF	TGTGCCAGTAGTCCAACAGGGTTGGCCCACGAGCAGTACTTC	.	14	TRBV19	TRBJ2-7
CASSHGTGYGYTF	TGTGCCAGCAGCCACGGGACAGGCTATGGCTACACCTTC	TRBD1	13	TRBV9	TRBJ1-2
CASSLGGQDTGYTF	TGTGCCAGCAGCTTAGGTGGTCAGGACACTGGCTACACCTTC	.	14	TRBV11-1	TRBJ1-2
CASSPTEVSYEQYF	TGCGCCAGCAGCCCGACTGAGGTCTCCTACGAGCAGTACTTC	.	14	TRBV4-1	TRBJ2-7
CASSLAGTSRTDTQYF	TGTGCCAGCAGCTTAGCGGGGACATCCCGCACAGATACGCAGTATTTT	.	16	TRBV7-6	TRBJ2-3
CASSLKGQASTDTQYF	TGTGCCAGCAGCTTAAAGGGACAAGCTAGCACAGATACGCAGTATTTT	.	16	TRBV7-3	TRBJ2-3
CASSPVRGQGDLNTQYF	TGTGCCAGCAGCCCGGTGCGGGGACAGGGCGATTTAAATACGCAGTATTTT	TRBD1	17	TRBV7-9	TRBJ2-3
CASTPGGLTEAFF	TGTGCCAGCACTCCCGGGGGGCTCACTGAAGCTTTCTTT	.	13	TRBV25-1	TRBJ1-1
CASSLQGGEQYF	TGTGCCAGCAGCCTCCAGGGGGGCGAGCAGTACTTC	.	12	TRBV5-5	TRBJ2-7
CAWGQGNSPLHF	TGTGCCTGGGGACAGGGGAATTCACCCCTCCACTTT	TRBD1	12	TRBV30	TRBJ1-6
CASSYSTGNTEAFF	TGTGCCAGCAGTTACTCTACAGGGAACACTGAAGCTTTCTTT	.	14	TRBV6-5	TRBJ1-1
CASSEWWGQGGEAFF	TGTGCCAGCAGTGAATGGTGGGGACAGGGTGGTGAGGCTTTCTTT	TRBD1	15	TRBV6-1	TRBJ1-1
CASRLVLEADTQYF	TGTGCCAGCAGACTAGTACTTGAGGCAGATACGCAGTATTTT	.	14	TRBV7-8	TRBJ2-3
CASSLEGLQTYNEQFF	TGCGCCAGCAGCCTGGAGGGACTTCAGACCTACAATGAGCAGTTCTTC	.	16	TRBV5-1	TRBJ2-1
CASSREQEYANYGYTF	TGCGCCAGCAGCCGAGAACAGGAATATGCTAACTATGGCTACACCTTC	.	16	TRBV5-1	TRBJ1-2
CASSLRGGRSDEQYF	TGTGCCAGCAGCCTGAGGGGCGGGAGGTCGGACGAGCAGTACTTC	TRBD2	15	TRBV11-2	TRBJ2-7
CASSATGYGYTF	TGCGCCAGCAGTGCCACTGGCTATGGCTACACCTTC	.	12	TRBV10-1	TRBJ1-2
CASRLDRMNTEAFF	TGTGCCAGCAGGCTCGACAGGATGAACACTGAAGCTTTCTTT	.	14	TRBV27	TRBJ1-1
CASRVQGAAFYYGYTF	TGTGCCAGCAGAGTACAGGGGGCGGCGTTTTACTATGGCTACACCTTC	TRBD1	16	TRBV28	TRBJ1-2
CASSVQTSGGSYNEQFF	TGTGCCAGTAGTGTTCAGACTAGCGGGGGGTCCTACAATGAGCAGTTCTTC	TRBD2	17	TRBV19	TRBJ2-1
CAWSILPGLAEFF	TGTGCCTGGAGTATACTACCGGGACTAGCGGAGTTCTTC	TRBD2	13	TRBV30	TRBJ2-1
CASRYGLAGTDTQYF	TGCGCCAGCAGATACGGACTAGCGGGAACAGATACGCAGTATTTT	TRBD2	15	TRBV5-1	TRBJ2-3
CSVERGYTEAFF	TGCAGCGTTGAGCGGGGGTACACTGAAGCTTTCTTT	.	12	TRBV29-1	TRBJ1-1
CASSLAGGLQETQYF	TGTGCCAGCAGTTTGGCGGGGGGACTCCAAGAGACCCAGTACTTC	TRBD2	15	TRBV28	TRBJ2-5
CASSYTPPGTSSEQYF	TGTGCCAGCAGTTACACGCCCCCCGGTACGAGTAGCGAGCAGTACTTC	.	16	TRBV6-5	TRBJ2-7